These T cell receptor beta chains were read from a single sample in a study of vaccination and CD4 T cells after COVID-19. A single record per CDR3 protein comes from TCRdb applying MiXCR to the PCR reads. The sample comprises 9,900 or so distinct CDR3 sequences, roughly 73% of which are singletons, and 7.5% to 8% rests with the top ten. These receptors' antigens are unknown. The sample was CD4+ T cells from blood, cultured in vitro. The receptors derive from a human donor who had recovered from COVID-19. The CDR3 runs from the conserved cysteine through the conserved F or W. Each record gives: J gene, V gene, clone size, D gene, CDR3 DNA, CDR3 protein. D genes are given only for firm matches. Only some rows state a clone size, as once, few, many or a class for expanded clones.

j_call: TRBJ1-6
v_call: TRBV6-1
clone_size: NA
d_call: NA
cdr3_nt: TGTGCCAGCAGATTTCCAGGGTATAATTCACCCCTCCACTTT
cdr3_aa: CASRFPGYNSPLHF

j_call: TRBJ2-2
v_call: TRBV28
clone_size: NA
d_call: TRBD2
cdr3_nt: TGTGCCAGCAGTCCAGCGGGAGGGTACTACACCGGGGAGCTGTTTTTT
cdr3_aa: CASSPAGGYYTGELFF

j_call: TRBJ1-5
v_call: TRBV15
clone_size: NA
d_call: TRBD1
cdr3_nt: TGTGCCACCAGCAGCTCCGGGACAGAGAATCAGCCCCAGCATTTT
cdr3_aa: CATSSSGTENQPQHF

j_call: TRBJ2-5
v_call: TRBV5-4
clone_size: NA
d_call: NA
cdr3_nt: TGTGCCAGCAGCTTGGTCGGGGAACAAGAGACCCAGTACTTC
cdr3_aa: CASSLVGEQETQYF

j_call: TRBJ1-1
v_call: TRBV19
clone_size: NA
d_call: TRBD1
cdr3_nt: TGTGCCAGTAGTATAGGTAGGGGGCAAGCTTTCTTT
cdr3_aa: CASSIGRGQAFF

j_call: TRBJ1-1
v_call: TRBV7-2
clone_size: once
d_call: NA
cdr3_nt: TGTGCCAGCAGCGGGCAGCAGGTTCGGAACACTGAAGCTTTCTTT
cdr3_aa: CASSGQQVRNTEAFF

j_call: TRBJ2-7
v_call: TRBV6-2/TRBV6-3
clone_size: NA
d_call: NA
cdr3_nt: TGTGCCAGCAGTTTAGTTGGCAGCTCCTACGAGCAGTACTTC
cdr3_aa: CASSLVGSSYEQYF

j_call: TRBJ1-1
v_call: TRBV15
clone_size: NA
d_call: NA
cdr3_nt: TGTGCCACCAGGTTCGGGGGCGTGGGGACTGAAGCTTTCTTT
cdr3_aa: CATRFGGVGTEAFF

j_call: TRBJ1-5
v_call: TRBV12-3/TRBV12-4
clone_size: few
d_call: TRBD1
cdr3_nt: TGTGCCAGCAGTTTCGGGCAGGGGGGGAATCAGCCCCAGCATTTT
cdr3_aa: CASSFGQGGNQPQHF

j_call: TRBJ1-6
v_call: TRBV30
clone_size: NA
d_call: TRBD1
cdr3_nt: TGTGCCTGTAGAGGGACAGGGAGGTCACCCCTCCACTTT
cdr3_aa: CACRGTGRSPLHF

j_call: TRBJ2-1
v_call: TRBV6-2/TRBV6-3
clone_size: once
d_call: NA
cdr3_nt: TGTGCCAGCAGTTACCCGGGGTCGGGCTACAATGAGCAGTTCTTC
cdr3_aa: CASSYPGSGYNEQFF

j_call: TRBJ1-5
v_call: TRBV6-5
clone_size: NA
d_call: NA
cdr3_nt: TGTGCCAGCAGTTACGGGAGGGGGGGGCTGCCCCAGCATTTT
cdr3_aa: CASSYGRGGLPQHF

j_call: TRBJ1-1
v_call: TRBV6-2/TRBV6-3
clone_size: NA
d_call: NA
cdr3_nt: TGTGCCAGCAGCGCGTCAGGGTTGACTGAAGCTTTCTTT
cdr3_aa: CASSASGLTEAFF

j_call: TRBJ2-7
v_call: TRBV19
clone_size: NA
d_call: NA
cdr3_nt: TGTGCCAGTAGTATTCAGGGGAACCCTAGCTCCTACGAGCAGTACTTC
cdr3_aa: CASSIQGNPSSYEQYF

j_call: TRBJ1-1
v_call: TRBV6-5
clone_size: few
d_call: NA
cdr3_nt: TGTGCCAGCAGTTACTCGTGGGGGGCCAACGAACGGGCTGAAGCTTTCTTT
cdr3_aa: CASSYSWGANERAEAFF

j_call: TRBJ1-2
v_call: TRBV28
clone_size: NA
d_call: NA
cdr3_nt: TGTGCCAGCAAAGCCAGCGTTGTTGGCTACACCTTC
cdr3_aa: CASKASVVGYTF

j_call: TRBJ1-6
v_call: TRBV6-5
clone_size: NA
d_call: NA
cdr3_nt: TGTGCCAGCAGTTTCAACAGGGCTGGGGATTCACCCCTCCACTTT
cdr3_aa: CASSFNRAGDSPLHF

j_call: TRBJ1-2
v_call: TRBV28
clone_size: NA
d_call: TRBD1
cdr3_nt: TGTGCCAGCAGGGTGACAGGGGGTTACCGTGGCTACACCTTC
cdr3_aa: CASRVTGGYRGYTF

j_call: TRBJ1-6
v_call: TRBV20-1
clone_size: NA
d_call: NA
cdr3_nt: TGCAGTGCTAGTCCAGGGGAACTTAATTCACCCCTCCACTTT
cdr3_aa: CSASPGELNSPLHF

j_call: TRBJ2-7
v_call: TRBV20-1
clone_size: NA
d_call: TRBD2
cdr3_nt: TGCAGTGCTAGTCTCACCGGGACTAGCGGGAGTTGGTCCCTTAGCGAGCAGTACTTC
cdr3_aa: CSASLTGTSGSWSLSEQYF

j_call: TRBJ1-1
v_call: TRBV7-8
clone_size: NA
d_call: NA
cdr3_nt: TGTGCCAGCAGCTTAGAGGGGGTCCTGAACACTGAAGCTTTCTTT
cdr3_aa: CASSLEGVLNTEAFF

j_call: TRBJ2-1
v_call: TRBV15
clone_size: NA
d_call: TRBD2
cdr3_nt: TGTGCCACCACATCCAGCGGGGGTACCTACAATGAGCAGTTCTTC
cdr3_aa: CATTSSGGTYNEQFF

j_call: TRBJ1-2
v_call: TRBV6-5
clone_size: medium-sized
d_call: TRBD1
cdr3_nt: TGTGCCAGCAGTTACACAGGACAGGGGGCTTCTTACACCTTC
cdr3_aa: CASSYTGQGASYTF

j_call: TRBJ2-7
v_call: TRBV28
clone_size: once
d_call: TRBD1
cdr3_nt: TGTGCCAGCAGTTTATTAGGACAGGGGGCTAACGAGCAGTACTTC
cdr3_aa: CASSLLGQGANEQYF

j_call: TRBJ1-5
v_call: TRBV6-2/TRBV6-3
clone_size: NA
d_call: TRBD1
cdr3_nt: TGTGCCAGCAACAGAGGGGAGGGGGCGCCCGGCAATCAGTCCCAGCATTTT
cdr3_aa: CASNRGEGAPGNQSQHF

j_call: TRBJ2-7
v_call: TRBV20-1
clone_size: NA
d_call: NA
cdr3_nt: TGCAGTGCTAGAGTGAGGGGAGGCTACGAGCAGTACTTC
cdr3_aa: CSARVRGGYEQYF

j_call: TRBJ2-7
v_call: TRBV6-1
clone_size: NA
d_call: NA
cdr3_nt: TGTGCCAGCAGCTCCCCAGGACCTCTGGGGCAGTACTTC
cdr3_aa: CASSSPGPLGQYF

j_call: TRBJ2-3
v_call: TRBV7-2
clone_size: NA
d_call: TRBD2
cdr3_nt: TGTGCCAGCAGCTCTCCGACTAGCGGGTTCACAGATACGCAGTATTTT
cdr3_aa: CASSSPTSGFTDTQYF

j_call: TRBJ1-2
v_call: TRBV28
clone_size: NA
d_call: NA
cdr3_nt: TGTGCCAGCAGCCATTACAGGGTGGATGGCTACACCTTC
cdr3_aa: CASSHYRVDGYTF

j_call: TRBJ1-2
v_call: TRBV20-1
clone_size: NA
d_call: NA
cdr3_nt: TGCAGTGCTAGACAGTTTCAATTCTATGGCTACACCTTC
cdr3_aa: CSARQFQFYGYTF

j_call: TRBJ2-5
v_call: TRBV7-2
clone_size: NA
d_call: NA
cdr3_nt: TGTGCCAGCAGCTTTGGGATGGAGACCCAGTACTTC
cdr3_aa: CASSFGMETQYF

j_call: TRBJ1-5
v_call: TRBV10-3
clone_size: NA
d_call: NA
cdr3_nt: TGTGCCATCAGCAGGACGGATAGCAATCAGCCCCAGCATTTT
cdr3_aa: CAISRTDSNQPQHF

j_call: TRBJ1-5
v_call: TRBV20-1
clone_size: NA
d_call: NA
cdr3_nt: TGCAGTGCTAGAAGGGGGGTCCAGCCCCAGCATTTT
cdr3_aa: CSARRGVQPQHF

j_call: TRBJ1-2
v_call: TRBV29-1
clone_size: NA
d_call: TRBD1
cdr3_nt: TGCAGCGCTGGGACAGATCGGTATGGCTACACCTTC
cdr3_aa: CSAGTDRYGYTF

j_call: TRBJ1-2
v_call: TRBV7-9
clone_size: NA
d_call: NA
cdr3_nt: TGTGCCAGCAGCGACCTGGGGGCCAACTATGGCTACACCTTC
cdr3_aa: CASSDLGANYGYTF

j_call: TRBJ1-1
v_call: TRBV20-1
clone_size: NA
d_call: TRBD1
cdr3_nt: TGCAGTGCTAAACCGGGACAGATCCTAAACACTGAAGCTTTCTTT
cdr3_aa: CSAKPGQILNTEAFF

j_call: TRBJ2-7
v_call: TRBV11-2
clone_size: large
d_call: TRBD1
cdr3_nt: TGTGCCAGCAGCCCCGGGACAGGTATCTACGAGCAGTACTTC
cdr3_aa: CASSPGTGIYEQYF

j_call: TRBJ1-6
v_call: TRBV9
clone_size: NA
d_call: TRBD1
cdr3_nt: TGTGCCAGCAGCGAAGGACAGGGAGCACCCTATAATTCACCCCTCCACTTT
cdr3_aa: CASSEGQGAPYNSPLHF

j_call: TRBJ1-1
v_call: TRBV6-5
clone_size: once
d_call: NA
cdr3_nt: TGTGCCAGCAGTTACCGCAGGGGGAACACTGAAGCTTTCTTT
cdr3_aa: CASSYRRGNTEAFF

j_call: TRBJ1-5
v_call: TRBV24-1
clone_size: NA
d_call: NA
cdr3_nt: TGTGCCACCAGTGATGGGGTTCAGCCCCAGCATTTT
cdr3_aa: CATSDGVQPQHF

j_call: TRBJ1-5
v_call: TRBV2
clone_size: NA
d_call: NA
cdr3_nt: TGTGCCAGCAGTGGGGACCAAGGGAGTCAGCCCCAGCATTTT
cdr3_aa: CASSGDQGSQPQHF

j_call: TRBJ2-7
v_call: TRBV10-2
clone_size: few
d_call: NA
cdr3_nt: TGCGCCAGCAGTGACCTTGCCCCGACCTACGAGCAGTACTTC
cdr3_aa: CASSDLAPTYEQYF

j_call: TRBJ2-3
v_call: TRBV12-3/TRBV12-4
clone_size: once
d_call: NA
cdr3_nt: TGTGCCACCCTCGGGACAGCGGGATTCACGGATACGCAGTATTTT
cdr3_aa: CATLGTAGFTDTQYF

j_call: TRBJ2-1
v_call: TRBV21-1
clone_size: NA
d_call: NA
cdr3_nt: TGTGCCAGCAGATCCTATGTCGGCGAAGATTACAATGAGCAGTTCTTC
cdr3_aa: CASRSYVGEDYNEQFF

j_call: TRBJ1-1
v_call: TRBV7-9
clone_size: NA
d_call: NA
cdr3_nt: TGTGCCAGCAGCCGGACTGGGAGGAACACTGAAGCTTTCTTT
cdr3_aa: CASSRTGRNTEAFF